This T cell receptor (beta chain) is drawn from a study of T cells in localized non-small cell lung cancer. Clones were sequenced by immunoSEQ multiplex PCR, and TCRdb holds only the in-frame ones, with some missing. Of around 33,000 clones listed, over 75% are singletons. Remarks on this clone: Its antigen is currently unknown. Other DNA sequences in this sample translate to the same CDR3.

V gave up 7 bases and J gave up 0 bases; unmatched junction bases: 5. Looked up from germline, CDR1 is SQVTM and CDR2 is ANQGSEA. The CDR3 contains 13 residues. Study outcomes and limitations: Greater T cell density in blood accompanied longer overall survival. Clonality of T cells reached its maximum in uninvolved adjacent lung, surpassing tumor.

This clonotype was obtained from a male donor at least 60 years old with stage III squamous cell lung carcinoma. The sample here was peripheral blood, taken before any cancer treatment. This rearrangement joins TRBV29-1 to TRBJ1-1; 7 bases line up with TRBD1. CDR3 sequence reads: CSAQTGMNTEAFF. The CDR3 region has the DNA TGCAGCGCTCAGACAGGGATGAACACTGAAGCTTTCTTT.